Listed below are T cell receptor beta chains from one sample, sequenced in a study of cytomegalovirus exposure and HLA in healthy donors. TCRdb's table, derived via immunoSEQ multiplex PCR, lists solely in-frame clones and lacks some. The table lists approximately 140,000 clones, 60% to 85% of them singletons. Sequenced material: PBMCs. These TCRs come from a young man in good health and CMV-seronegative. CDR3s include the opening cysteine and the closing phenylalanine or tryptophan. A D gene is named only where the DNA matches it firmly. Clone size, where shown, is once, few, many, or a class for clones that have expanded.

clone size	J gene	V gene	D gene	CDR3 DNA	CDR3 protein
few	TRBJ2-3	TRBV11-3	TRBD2	TGTGCCAGCAGCTTTACTAGCGGGGGGTCCTACACAGATACGCAGTATTTT	CASSFTSGGSYTDTQYF
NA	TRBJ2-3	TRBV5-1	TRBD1	TGCGCCAGCAGCTCGGGACAGACAGATACGCAGTATTTT	CASSSGQTDTQYF
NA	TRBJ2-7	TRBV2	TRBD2	TGTGCCAGAGGACTAGCGGGGGGGTCGGAGCAGTACTTC	CARGLAGGSEQYF
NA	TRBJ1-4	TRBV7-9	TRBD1	TGTGCCAGCAGCTTAGGGACAGGGACTAATGAAAAACTGTTTTTT	CASSLGTGTNEKLFF
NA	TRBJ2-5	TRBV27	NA	TGTGCCAGCAGTTTAATGCAGGGTGGTCGGGAGACCCAGTACTTC	CASSLMQGGRETQYF
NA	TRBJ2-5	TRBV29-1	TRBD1	TGCAGCCCCCCTGGACAGGAACGAAGTCAAGAGACCCAGTACTTC	CSPPGQERSQETQYF
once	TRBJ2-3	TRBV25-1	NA	TGTGCCAGCAGTGGAAACATAGCGGATCCAAGCACAGATACGCAGTATTTT	CASSGNIADPSTDTQYF
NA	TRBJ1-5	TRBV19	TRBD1	TGTGCCAGCCTCACGACAGGGGGCAATCAGCCCCAGCATTTT	CASLTTGGNQPQHF
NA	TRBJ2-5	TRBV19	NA	TGTGCCAGTAGCCCCGTGGGGGCCTCGGCAGAGACCCAGTACTTC	CASSPVGASAETQYF
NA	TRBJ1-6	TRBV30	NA	TGTGCCTGGAGTCCCGGGAATAATTCACCCCTCCACTTT	CAWSPGNNSPLHF
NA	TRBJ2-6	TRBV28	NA	TGTGCCAGCAGTTTAGAGGTCCGTCTTAACGTCCTGACTTTC	CASSLEVRLNVLTF